This T cell receptor (beta chain) was retrieved from a study of T cell clonality in common variable immunodeficiency. Only in-frame clones appear in the TCRdb table, and some are missing; sequencing was by immunoSEQ multiplex PCR. In total the sample includes 20,000 to 30,000 clones, none of them seen once. V lost 4 bases to trimming and J lost 4 bases; unmatched junction nucleotides: 4. The CDR3 length is 15 residues. Per germline, CDR1 SGHVS and CDR2 FQNEAQ. A remark on this clone: What it recognizes is unknown. The read terminates 3 residues ahead of where the CDR3 ends, so the germline J gene completes it.

Points from the study as a whole: Shared TCRbeta clones were fewer between CVID subjects than controls. Common variable immunodeficiency TCR beta sequences reportedly had fewer deletions and N-nucleotide insertions.

Patients had low serum IgG, IgA and/or IgM and specific antibody deficiency. Donors gave about 5 to 8.5 ml heparinized peripheral whole blood. The receptor's source is a human donor with common variable immunodeficiency. The chain couples TRBV7-8 to TRBJ1-5; 10 bases line up with TRBD1. The sequenced material came from peripheral blood mononuclear cells. CDR3 DNA, as far as it was read: TGTGCCAGCAGCTCTCCGGGACAGGGGAATCAGCCC. Protein product: CASSSPGQGNQP. In full, the CDR3 reads CASSSPGQGNQPQHF.